This passage covers 7 T cell receptor beta chains from one sample sequenced in a study of T cell changes during pregnancy in multiple sclerosis. Measured with immunoSEQ multiplex PCR; TCRdb has only the in-frame clones, and not every one. This table holds some 48,000 clones, about 96% found once. The specimen comprised peripheral blood, sampled in the second trimester of pregnancy. The receptors stem from a female donor with multiple sclerosis, enrolled in a pregnancy study.

In DNA, the CDR3 is TGTGCCAGCAGTCCCCGAGCCGGGGGAAATGAAAAACTGTTTTTT. It codes for CASSPRAGGNEKLFF. The chain has TRBV27 and TRBJ1-4, with TRBD1 as a possible D gene (5 bases). V was trimmed by 5 bases and J by 5 bases, leaving 15 bases between them. CDR3 length: 15 amino acids. Germline V gene data show CDR1 as MNHEY and CDR2 as SMNVEV (reference sequence).

This chain uses TRBV28 with TRBJ2-5; D may be TRBD1 (5 bases). Trimming took 6 bases from V and 5 from J, leaving 10 bases between them. The CDR3 loop spans 12 amino acids. CDR1 and CDR2 from the germline V gene are MDHEN and SYDVKM. The CDR3 reads CASSQTVETQYF. The CDR3 nucleotides are TGTGCCAGCAGCCAGACAGTGGAGACCCAGTACTTC.

This clone was detected once. The CDR3 loop reads CASTRQGLGNQPQHF. The CDR3 DNA reads TGTGCCAGTACGAGACAGGGGCTTGGCAATCAGCCCCAGCATTTT. This chain uses TRBV19 with TRBJ1-5; 8 nucleotides agree with TRBD1. This CDR3 contains 15 residues. From germline, CDR1 is LNHDA and CDR2 SQIVND (reference sequence). The V gene end was trimmed by 7 bases and the J gene end by 2 bases; junction bases not matched to a gene: 7. The full variable domain, its missing parts supplied by reference TRBV19 and TRBJ1-5, is DGGITQSPKYLFRKEGQNVTLSCEQNLNHDAMYWYRQDPGQGLRLIYYSQIVNDFQKGDIAEGYSVSREKKESFPLTVTSAQKNPTAFYLCASTRQGLGNQPQHFGDGTRLSIL.

The chain is built from TRBV9 and TRBJ2-7; D may be TRBD1 (6 bases). This CDR3 region has 13 residues. Trimming took 3 bases from V and 2 from J, leaving 9 bases between them. Germline CDR1 is SGDLS and CDR2 is YYNGEE. Written as DNA, the CDR3 is TGTGCCAGCAGCGCCGGACAGACCTACGAGCAGTACTTC. Amino acids: CASSAGQTYEQYF.

This chain uses TRBV28 with TRBJ1-2; 7 bases map to TRBD1. The V segment lost 2 bases and the J segment 7 bases; nucleotides outside the gene matches: 4. The length of the CDR3 is 13 residues. Germline CDR1 MDHEN, CDR2 SYDVKM. The CDR3 sequence: CASSLRGPGGYTF. The CDR3 DNA reads TGTGCCAGCAGTTTAAGGGGGCCGGGTGGCTACACCTTC.

The chain couples TRBV27 to TRBJ1-3; 8 bases align to TRBD1. V shed 6 bases and J 0 bases; nucleotides not matched to a gene: 1. The germline gives CDR1 MNHEY, CDR2 SMNVEV (reference sequence). This CDR3 is built from 14 residues. Here the CDR3 reads CASSDRGSGNTIYF. The CDR3 DNA is TGTGCCAGCAGCGACAGGGGCTCTGGAAACACCATATATTTT.

This chain connects TRBV7-2 to TRBJ2-7, with D possibly matching TRBD1 (6 bases). V was shortened by 5 bases and J by 4 bases, with 18 bases between the two germline ends. The CDR3 has 15 amino acids. The V gene's germline CDR1 is SGHTA and CDR2 FQGNSA. The CDR3 here is CASSEATGYQYEQYF. The CDR3 coding sequence is TGTGCCAGCAGCGAGGCGACAGGCTACCAGTACGAGCAGTACTTC.